This T cell receptor (beta chain) is from a study of metastatic and nonmetastatic thyroid tumors. Study-wide background: Repertoires were compared across blood and tumor or nodule tissue from malignant and benign thyroid patients.

Regarding the study as a whole: As reported, TCR beta diversity in blood and tumor was significantly higher in malignant thyroid tumors than in benign nodules.

The entire patient cohort was treatment-naive prior to thyroid surgery. This clone was seen many times. Its antigen remains unidentified. This CDR3 is 15 amino acids long. Trimming at V came to 6 bases and at J to 3 bases, leaving 10 bases not matched to a gene. TCRdb reprocessed the PCR reads via MiXCR. The sample yields about 28,000 clones, 20% to 25% seen once. The TCR originated in a female donor with papillary thyroid cancer or a benign thyroid nodule (not recorded which). Some clones in this sample may be carry-over from other donors' samples. The specimen was blood. The chain couples TRBV12-3 or TRBV12-4 to TRBJ2-7, with 8 bases fitting TRBD1. The CDR3 coding sequence is TGTGCCAGCAGCGAAGAGACAGGGGCCTACTACGAGCAGTACTTC. Translating gives CASSEETGAYYEQYF.